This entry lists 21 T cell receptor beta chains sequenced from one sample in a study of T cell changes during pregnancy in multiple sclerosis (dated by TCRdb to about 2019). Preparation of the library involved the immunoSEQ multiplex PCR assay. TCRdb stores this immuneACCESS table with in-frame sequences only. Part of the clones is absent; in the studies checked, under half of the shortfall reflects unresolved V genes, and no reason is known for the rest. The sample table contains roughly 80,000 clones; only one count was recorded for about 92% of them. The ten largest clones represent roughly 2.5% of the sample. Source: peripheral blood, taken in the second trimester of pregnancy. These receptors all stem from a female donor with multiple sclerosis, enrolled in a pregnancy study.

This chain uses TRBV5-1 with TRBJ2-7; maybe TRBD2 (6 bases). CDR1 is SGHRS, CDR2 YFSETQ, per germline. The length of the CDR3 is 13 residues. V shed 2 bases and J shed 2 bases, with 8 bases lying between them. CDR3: CASSFGGPYEQYF. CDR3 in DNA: TGCGCCAGCAGCTTCGGAGGGCCCTACGAGCAGTACTTC. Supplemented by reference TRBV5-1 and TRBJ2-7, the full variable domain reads KAGVTQTPRYLIKTRGQQVTLSCSPISGHRSVSWYQQTPGQGLQFLFEYFSETQRNKGNFPGRFSGRQFSNSRSEMNVSTLELGDSALYLCASSFGGPYEQYFGPGTRLTVT.

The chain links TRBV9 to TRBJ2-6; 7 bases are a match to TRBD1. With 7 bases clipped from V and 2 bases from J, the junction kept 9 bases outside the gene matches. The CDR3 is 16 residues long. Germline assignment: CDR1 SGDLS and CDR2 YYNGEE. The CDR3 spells CASLDRVITGANVLTF. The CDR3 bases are TGTGCCAGCCTAGACAGGGTCATAACTGGGGCCAACGTCCTGACTTTC.

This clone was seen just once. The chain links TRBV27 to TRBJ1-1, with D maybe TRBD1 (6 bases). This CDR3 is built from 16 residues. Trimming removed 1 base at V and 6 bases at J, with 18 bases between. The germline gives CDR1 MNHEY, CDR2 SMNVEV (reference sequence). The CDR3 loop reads CASSLFQGTEFAEAFF. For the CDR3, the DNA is TGTGCCAGCAGTTTATTCCAGGGGACGGAGTTTGCTGAAGCTTTCTTT.

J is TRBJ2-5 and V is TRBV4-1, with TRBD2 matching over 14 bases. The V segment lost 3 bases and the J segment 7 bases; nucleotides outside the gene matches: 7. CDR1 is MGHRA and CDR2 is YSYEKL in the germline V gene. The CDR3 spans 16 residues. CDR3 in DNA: TGCGCCAGCAGCCACTTGGGACTAGCGGGGGTTGTGACCCAGTACTTC. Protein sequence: CASSHLGLAGVVTQYF.

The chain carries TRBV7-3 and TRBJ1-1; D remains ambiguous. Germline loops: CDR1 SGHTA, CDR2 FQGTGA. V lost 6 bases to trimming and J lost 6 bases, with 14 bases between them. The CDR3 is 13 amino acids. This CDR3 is CASSPTAGAEAFF. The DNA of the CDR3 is TGTGCCAGCAGTCCTACTGCCGGGGCTGAAGCTTTCTTT.

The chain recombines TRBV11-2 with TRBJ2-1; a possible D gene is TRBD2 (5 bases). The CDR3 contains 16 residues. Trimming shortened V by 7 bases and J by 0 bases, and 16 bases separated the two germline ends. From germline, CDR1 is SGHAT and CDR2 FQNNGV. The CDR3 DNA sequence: TGTGCCAGCATCCCCGTACTAGGGAGCTCCTACAATGAGCAGTTCTTC. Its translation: CASIPVLGSSYNEQFF.

CDR3 loop: CASSPTYWRETQYF. The CDR3 DNA is TGTGCCAGCAGCCCGACTTATTGGCGGGAGACCCAGTACTTC. The chain links TRBV6-5 to TRBJ2-5; D call uncertain. The germline gives CDR1 MNHEY, CDR2 SVGAGI. The CDR3 has 14 residues. Deletions cut 6 bases from V and 5 bases from J, with 16 bases between.

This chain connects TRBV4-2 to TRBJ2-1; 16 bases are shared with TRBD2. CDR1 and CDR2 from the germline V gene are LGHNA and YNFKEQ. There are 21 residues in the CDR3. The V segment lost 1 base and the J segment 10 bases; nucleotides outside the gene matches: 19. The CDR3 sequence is CASSQVLKGTSGGAPPGEQFF. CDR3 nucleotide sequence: TGTGCCAGCAGCCAAGTCCTAAAGGGGACTAGCGGGGGGGCCCCCCCCGGAGAGCAGTTCTTC.

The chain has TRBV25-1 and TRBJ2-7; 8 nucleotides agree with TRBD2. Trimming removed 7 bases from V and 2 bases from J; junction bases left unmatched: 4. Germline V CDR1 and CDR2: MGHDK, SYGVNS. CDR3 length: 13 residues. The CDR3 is CASNGGETYEQYF. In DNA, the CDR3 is TGTGCCAGCAACGGGGGGGAAACCTACGAGCAGTACTTC.

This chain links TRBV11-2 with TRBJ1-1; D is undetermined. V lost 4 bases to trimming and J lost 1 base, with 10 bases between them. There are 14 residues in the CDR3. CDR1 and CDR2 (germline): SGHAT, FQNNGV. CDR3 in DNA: TGTGCCAGCAGCTGGAGAGGGCGGAACACTGAAGCTTTCTTT. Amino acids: CASSWRGRNTEAFF.

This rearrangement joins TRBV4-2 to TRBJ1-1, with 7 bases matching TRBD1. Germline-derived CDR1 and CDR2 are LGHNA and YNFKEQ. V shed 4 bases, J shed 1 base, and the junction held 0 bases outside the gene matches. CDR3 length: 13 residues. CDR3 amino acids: CASSRDRNTEAFF. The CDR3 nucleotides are TGTGCCAGCAGCCGGGACAGGAACACTGAAGCTTTCTTT.

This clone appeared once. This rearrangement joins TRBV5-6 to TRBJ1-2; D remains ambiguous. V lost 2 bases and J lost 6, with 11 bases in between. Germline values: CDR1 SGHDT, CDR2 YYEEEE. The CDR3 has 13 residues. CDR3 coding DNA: TGTGCCAGCAGCTTATGGCAGGAGGATGGCTACACCTTC. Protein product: CASSLWQEDGYTF.

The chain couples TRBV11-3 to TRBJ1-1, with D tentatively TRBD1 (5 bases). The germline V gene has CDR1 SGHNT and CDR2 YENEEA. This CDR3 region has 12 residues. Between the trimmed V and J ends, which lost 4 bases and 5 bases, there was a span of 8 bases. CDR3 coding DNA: TGTGCCAGCAGCTCGGGGGAGACTGAAGCTTTCTTT. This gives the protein CASSSGETEAFF.

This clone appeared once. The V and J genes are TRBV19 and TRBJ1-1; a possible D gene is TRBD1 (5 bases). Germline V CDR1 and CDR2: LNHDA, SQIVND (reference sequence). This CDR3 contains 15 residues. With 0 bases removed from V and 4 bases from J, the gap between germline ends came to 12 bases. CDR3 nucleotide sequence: TGTGCCAGTAGTATAGACGGCAGGGCCGTCACTGAAGCTTTCTTT. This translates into CASSIDGRAVTEAFF.

The CDR3 DNA is TGTGCCAGCAGCTTAAGAAGCCAGGGGGTCACTGAAGCTTTCTTT. It codes for CASSLRSQGVTEAFF. The rearrangement joins TRBV7-3 to TRBJ1-1; the match to TRBD1 covers 7 bases. Germline V gene lookup returns CDR1 SGHTA and CDR2 FQGTGA. The CDR3 covers 15 residues. V shed 1 base, J shed 4 bases, and the junction held 6 bases outside the gene matches.

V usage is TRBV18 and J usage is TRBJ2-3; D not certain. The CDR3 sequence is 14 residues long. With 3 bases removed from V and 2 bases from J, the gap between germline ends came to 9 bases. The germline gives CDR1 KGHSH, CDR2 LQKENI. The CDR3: CASSPPSLTDTQYF. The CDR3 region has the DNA TGTGCCAGCTCACCTCCTAGTCTCACAGATACGCAGTATTTT. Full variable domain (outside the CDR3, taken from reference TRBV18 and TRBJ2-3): NAGVMQNPRHLVRRRGQEARLRCSPMKGHSHVYWYRQLPEEGLKFMVYLQKENIIDESGMPKERFSAEFPKEGPSILRIQQVVRGDSAAYFCASSPPSLTDTQYFGPGTRLTVL.

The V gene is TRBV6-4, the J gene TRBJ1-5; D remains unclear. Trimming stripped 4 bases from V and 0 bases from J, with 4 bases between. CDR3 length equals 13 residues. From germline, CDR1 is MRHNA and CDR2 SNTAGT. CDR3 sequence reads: CASSGDSNQPQHF. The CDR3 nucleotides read TGTGCCAGCAGTGGCGATAGCAATCAGCCCCAGCATTTT.

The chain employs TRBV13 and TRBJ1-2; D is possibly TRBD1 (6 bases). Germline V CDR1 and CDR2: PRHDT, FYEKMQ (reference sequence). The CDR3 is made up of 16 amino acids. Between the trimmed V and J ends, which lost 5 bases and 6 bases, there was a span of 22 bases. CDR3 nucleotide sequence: TGTGCCAGCAGCCTGTTCGGACAGAAGCACAGTCATGGCTACACCTTC. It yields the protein CASSLFGQKHSHGYTF.

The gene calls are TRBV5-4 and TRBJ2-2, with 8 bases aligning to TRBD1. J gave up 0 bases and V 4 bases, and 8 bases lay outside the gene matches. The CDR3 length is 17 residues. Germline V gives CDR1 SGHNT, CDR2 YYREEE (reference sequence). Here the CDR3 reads CASSPGGTGTNTGELFF. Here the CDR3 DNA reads TGTGCCAGCAGCCCAGGGGGGACAGGAACGAACACCGGGGAGCTGTTTTTT.

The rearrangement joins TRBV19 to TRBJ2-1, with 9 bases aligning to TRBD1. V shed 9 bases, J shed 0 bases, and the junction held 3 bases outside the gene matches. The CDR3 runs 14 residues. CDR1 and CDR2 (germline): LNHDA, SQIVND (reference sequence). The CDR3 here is CASKDRGSYNEQFF. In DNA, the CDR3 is TGTGCCAGCAAGGACAGGGGCTCCTACAATGAGCAGTTCTTC. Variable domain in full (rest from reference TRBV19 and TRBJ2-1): DGGITQSPKYLFRKEGQNVTLSCEQNLNHDAMYWYRQDPGQGLRLIYYSQIVNDFQKGDIAEGYSVSREKKESFPLTVTSAQKNPTAFYLCASKDRGSYNEQFFGPGTRLTVL.

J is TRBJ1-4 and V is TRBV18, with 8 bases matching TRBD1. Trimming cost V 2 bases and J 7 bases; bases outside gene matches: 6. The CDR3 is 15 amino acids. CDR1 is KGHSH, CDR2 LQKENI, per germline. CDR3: CASSPDRGGGEKLFF. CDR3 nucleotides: TGTGCCAGCTCACCAGACAGGGGTGGAGGTGAAAAACTGTTTTTT.